This is a list of T cell receptor beta chains from one sample in a study of CD8 T cells in Susac syndrome. Each CDR3 protein is one row after TCRdb ran MiXCR on the immunoSEQ multiplex PCR reads. The sample lists approximately 160,000 distinct CDR3 sequences; 92% were seen once. What was sequenced was CD4+ T cells from PBMCs. The origin of the receptors is a human donor in good health. Each CDR3 is given without its conserved first and last residue. D genes are given only for firm matches. Clone sizes are given selectively: once, few, many, or a class where the clone is expanded.

>TRBD2|TRBV20-1|NA
SARLAGVETQY
>TRBD1|TRBV7-2|NA
ASSSDRGEPQH
>NA|TRBV6-6|NA
ASSREHNEQF
>NA|TRBV20-1|NA
SARDQRARDEQY
>NA|TRBV7-2|NA
ASSLGPTGLEQY
>NA|TRBV19|NA
ASSIQDGPYEQY
>NA|TRBV2|NA
ASSELGRNTEAF
>NA|TRBV5-6|NA
ASSLAAGAGETQY
>TRBD1|TRBV5-6|NA
ASSWETGVGDTQY
>TRBD1|TRBV6-2/TRBV6-3|NA
ASRETGSNYEQY
>NA|TRBV7-9|few
ASSFGETQY
>TRBD2|TRBV24-1|NA
ATSDRLAGETGELF
>NA|TRBV7-2|once
ASSPWTANTGELF
>NA|TRBV2|NA
ASSENPANTGELF
>NA|TRBV7-2|NA
ASSLAKSYGGF
>NA|TRBV5-1|NA
ASSPQALNTEAF
>NA|TRBV13|NA
ASSLIGTDTQY
>NA|TRBV4-1|NA
ASSQTRASYSTDTQY
>TRBD2|TRBV20-1|NA
SAQRGVGMGEQY
>NA|TRBV28|NA
ASSLQGQGYT
>NA|TRBV12-3/TRBV12-4|NA
ASSLIGANVLT
>TRBD1|TRBV11-2|NA
ASSLNRGSAEAF
>TRBD1|TRBV10-3|NA
ATQGYAEAF
>NA|TRBV7-2|NA
ASSLWSTNTEAF
>TRBD2|TRBV7-3|NA
ASSLMGGAYEQY
>TRBD2|TRBV7-2|few
ASSLFSRGGHEQY
>NA|TRBV5-1|NA
ASGPSPEETQY
>TRBD1|TRBV3-1|NA
ASSRGTGRETQY
>NA|TRBV5-1|NA
ASSPQGGANEQY
>NA|TRBV6-2/TRBV6-3|NA
ASVGGNQETQY
>NA|TRBV7-9|NA
ASSYTPNTEAF
>TRBD1|TRBV12-3/TRBV12-4|NA
ASSQGQGIAYEQY
>NA|TRBV18|NA
ASSSDPNYGYT
>NA|TRBV10-2|NA
ATLQTGGSYEQY
>TRBD2|TRBV3-1|once
ASSQASGVYNEQF
>TRBD1|TRBV12-3/TRBV12-4|NA
ASSPTGVANTQY
>TRBD1|TRBV20-1|once
SAPEGAGPTDTQY
>TRBD1|TRBV5-1|NA
ASSRTGPTIRTNEKLF
>NA|TRBV7-9|NA
ASSLDPLNTEAF
>NA|TRBV10-1|NA
ASSERQIGSPLH
>TRBD1|TRBV7-2|once
ASSPGQGSLPQH
>NA|TRBV27|NA
ASSLSPGAGNTIY
>NA|TRBV5-1|NA
ASAEVARGNIQY
>NA|TRBV28|NA
ASSLYRNQPQH
>TRBD1|TRBV29-1|NA
SVVPWTGVLNGYT
>NA|TRBV2|few
ASSAQRAGTTEAF
>TRBD1|TRBV6-5|NA
ASSPPGQKNIQY
>NA|TRBV21-1|NA
ASSRGAVNTGELF